This passage covers 15 T cell receptor delta chains from one sample sequenced in a study of γδ T cells in repeated Plasmodium falciparum infection. Vgamma9/Vdelta2+ and Vdelta2-negative gammadelta T cells were flow-sorted from PBMC for bulk sequencing. TCRdb ran CATT on the multiplex PCR reads. This repertoire shows 50,000 to 65,000 delta-chain clones, over 1.5% found once; its top ten account for approximately 15%. Sequencing used gamma-delta T cells from blood. All receptors come from a pool of human donors (malaria-infected and uninfected, not separated).

This clone was counted a few times. The TCRdb record carries a much larger clone's protein, which differs from this DNA's translation at residue 17; a read error is the likely cause, and the protein listed here is the DNA translation. The rearrangement joins TRDV2 to TRDJ3; 13 positions agree with TRDD3. TCRdb carries no J gene annotation; the J gene was assigned here by matching the DNA with germline. This CDR3 spans 21 amino acids. Germline V gene sequence: CDR1 GEAIGNYY, CDR2 EKD. The chain's CDR3 is CACDSPGTGGYAGWDTQQMFF. For the CDR3, the DNA is TGTGCCTGTGACTCCCCGGGAACTGGGGGATACGCGGGATGGGACACCCAACAGATGTTTTTC.

Comment on this clone: TCRdb's entry gives the protein of a much larger clone, which mismatches this DNA's translation at residue 11, likely from a read error; the protein reported here is translated from the DNA. The CDR3 region has the DNA TGTGCTCTTGGGGAAGGATCTAGATTTCCCCATTTACTGGGGGCCATTGATAAACTCATCTTT. This translates into CALGEGSRFPHLLGAIDKLIF. The V call is TRDV1, the J call TRDJ1, with 8 bases aligning to TRDD3. As TCRdb names no J gene, one was assigned here on the basis of a DNA match to germline. CDR1 and CDR2 from the germline V gene are TSWWSYY and QGS. CDR3 length: 21 residues. V lost 2 bases, J lost 5 bases, and 25 bases stayed unmatched.

This clone was counted between two and nine times. TCRdb's protein, taken from a much larger clone, differs from this DNA's translation at residue 6, likely owing to a read error; the protein displayed comes from the DNA. The chain couples TRDV1 to TRDJ1; the match to TRDD3 covers 8 bases. Since TCRdb gives no J gene, matching the DNA to germline was used here to assign it. Germline V gene data show CDR1 as TSWWSYY and CDR2 as QGS. V gave up 5 bases and J gave up 0 bases; unmatched junction bases: 29. CDR3 length equals 23 residues. The CDR3 reads CALGKGGGNLILGGYAYTDKLIF. The CDR3 DNA follows: TGTGCTCTTGGGAAAGGCGGGGGCAACCTCATACTGGGGGGTTACGCGTACACCGATAAACTCATCTTT.

This clone was recorded at least ten times. This DNA's translation and the protein TCRdb lists, from a much larger clone, do not match at residue 6, likely due to a read error; the protein shown is translated from the DNA. The V and J genes are TRDV1 and TRDJ1, with TRDD3 matching 12 bases. Per germline, CDR1 TSWWSYY and CDR2 QGS. CDR3 length: 24 amino acids. The junction had 27 bases not matched to a gene; V was cut back by 4 bases and J by 0 bases. Written as DNA, the CDR3 is TGTGCTCTTGGGGTGAGCTTCCCAAACCCTGACTGGGGGATACTTGAGCGGAACACCGATAAACTCATCTTT. Translating it yields CALGVSFPNPDWGILERNTDKLIF.

On this clone: A far larger clone differs by one base, so this is likely a read error. Other nucleotide sequences from this sample produce the same CDR3. This rearrangement joins TRDV1 to TRDJ1, with 13 positions matching TRDD3. TCRdb lists no J gene, so it was determined here by aligning the DNA to germline. Germline values: CDR1 TSWWSYY, CDR2 QGS. The CDR3 runs to 21 residues. J gave up 2 bases and V 6 bases, and 21 bases lay outside the gene matches. The CDR3 DNA is TGTGCTCTTGGAGAGGTTAGGGGTAAACTGGGGGATACGCCGGGGACCGATAAACTCATCTTT. Translation gives CALGEVRGKLGDTPGTDKLIF.

This clone has just a few counts. This likely reflects a read error, since a far larger clone is one base away. Other DNA sequences in this sample translate to the same CDR3. The chain recombines TRDV2 with TRDJ1; 13 nucleotides agree with TRDD3. The J gene, absent from TCRdb, was called here by matching the DNA to germline. The CDR3 extends over 20 amino acids. Germline CDR1 is GEAIGNYY and CDR2 is EKD. DNA of the CDR3: TGCGCCTGTGACACCCCTAAGACCATCCCTGACTGGGGGATACGGTTGGAACTCATCTTT. Protein sequence: CACDTPKTIPDWGIRLELIF.

In regard to this clone: TCRdb shows a much larger clone's protein in place of this DNA's translation, and the two differ at residue 7, likely through a read error; the protein shown is translated from the DNA. The chain employs TRDV1 and TRDJ1, with TRDD3 identical over 13 bases. The J gene was missing in TCRdb and was found by matching the end of the DNA to germline. From germline, CDR1 is TSWWSYY and CDR2 QGS. Unmatched junction bases numbered 16, after V lost 0 bases and J lost 0 bases. CDR3 size: 22 residues. The CDR3 sequence: CALGELQRYWGIRYPNTDKLIF. The CDR3, as DNA: TGTGCTCTTGGGGAACTACAGCGATACTGGGGGATACGCTATCCTAACACCGATAAACTCATCTTT.

As concerns this clone: The protein TCRdb lists belongs to a much larger clone and differs from this DNA's translation at residue 6, which points to a read error; the protein shown is made from the DNA. This chain uses TRDV1 with TRDJ2; 12 nucleotides line up with TRDD3. Germline lookup yields CDR1 TSWWSYY and CDR2 QGS. V lost 3 bases to trimming and J lost 2 bases; unmatched junction nucleotides: 19. This CDR3 has 22 amino acids. CDR3 coding DNA: TGTGCTCTTGGGGACATCGTCCTACATCCACTGGGGGATACCAGCTTGACAGCACAACTCTTCTTT. This encodes CALGDIVLHPLGDTSLTAQLFF.

This clone was found a few times. TCRdb has a much larger clone's protein, which differs at residue 8 from the translation of this DNA, likely because of a read error; what is shown is the protein translated from the DNA. V usage is TRDV1 and J usage is TRDJ1; 11 nucleotides line up with TRDD3. In the absence of a J gene in TCRdb, the DNA was matched to germline to assign it here. Germline V gene sequence: CDR1 TSWWSYY, CDR2 QGS. The CDR3 is 21 amino acids. With V trimmed by 4 bases and J by 7 bases, 26 bases remained unmatched. The CDR3 protein is CALGVPSHGIWGIRPGVKLIF. CDR3 in DNA: TGTGCTCTTGGGGTTCCTTCCCACGGGATATGGGGGATACGCCCAGGGGTTAAACTCATCTTT.

As regards this clone: It is likely a read error: a sequence one base away is far more abundant. Different DNA sequences within this sample yield the same CDR3. The chain employs TRDV1 and TRDJ1; TRDD3 aligns across 8 bases. Germline CDR1 reads TSWWSYY; CDR2 reads QGS. The CDR3 loop spans 21 amino acids. The CDR3 protein is CALGDPLPTLLGVLLTDKLIF. Here the CDR3 DNA reads TGTGCTCTTGGGGACCCCCTTCCAACATTACTGGGGGTTTTACTCACCGATAAGCTCATCTTT.

This clone showed up many times. This DNA translates differently at residue 16 from the TCRdb protein, which is that of a much larger clone; a read error is likely, and the protein shown is the DNA's own translation. CDR3: CALGEFLPVTGGWADRLIF. The CDR3, as DNA: TGTGCTCTTGGGGAATTCTTACCCGTTACTGGGGGATGGGCCGATAGACTCATCTTT. J is TRDJ1 and V is TRDV1, with TRDD3 matching 10 bases. TCRdb leaves out the J gene; it was filled in here by matching the DNA to germline. Germline V gene data show CDR1 as TSWWSYY and CDR2 as QGS. This CDR3 region has 19 residues.

This clone showed up just a few times. Translating this DNA gives a protein that differs at residue 14 from the TCRdb one, which belongs to a much larger clone; a read error is likely, and the protein shown is this translation. The J gene is TRDJ1, the V gene TRDV1; possible D gene TRDD2, 6 bases. The germline V gene encodes CDR1 TSWWSYY and CDR2 QGS. This CDR3 comprises 24 residues. The CDR3 protein is CAIGETGLPKRGGGPPINTDKLIF. The CDR3 nucleotides read TGTGCTATTGGGGAAACGGGCCTTCCCAAACGTGGAGGGGGTCCACCCATAAACACCGATAAACTCATCTTT.

This clone appeared a few times. With a far larger clone one base away, a read error is the likely cause. This sample includes further DNA sequences coding for the same CDR3. DNA of the CDR3: TGTGCCTCTTCGGGGGGTCCTAAAACCTACTGGGGGAGGATCCCGGAACATAAACTCATCTTT. Translating gives CASSGGPKTYWGRIPEHKLIF. The chain has TRDV3 and TRDJ1; 9 bases are shared with TRDD3. From germline, CDR1 is TVYSNPD and CDR2 GDNSRS (reference sequence). The V segment lost 4 bases and the J segment 6 bases; nucleotides outside the gene matches: 33. CDR3 size: 21 residues.

On this clone: The protein given by TCRdb reflects a much larger clone and differs at residue 14 from this DNA's translation, likely from a read error; the protein shown is the DNA's translation. The J gene went uncalled, whereas the V gene is TRDV1; TRDD3 is taken as the D call from the table, unchecked against the DNA. The CDR3 contains 16 residues. Germline values: CDR1 TSWWSYY, CDR2 QGS. The CDR3 coding sequence is TGTGCTCTTGGGGGATGGTGGGTGGGGGGCACAGCACAACCCTTCTTT. This translates into CALGGWWVGGTAQPFF.

Remarks on this clone: With only one base between it and a far larger clone, this is likely a read error. The same CDR3 also results from other DNA sequences found in this sample. V usage is TRDV1 and J usage is TRDJ1; the D gene is possibly TRDD3 (5 bases). CDR3 length equals 17 residues. The germline CDR1 and CDR2 sequences are TSWWSYY and QGS. CDR3 region: CALLPSGGPEYTDKLIF. The CDR3 coding sequence is TGTGCTCTTTTACCGAGCGGGGGTCCAGAGTACACCGATAAACTCATTTTT.